The clone carrying this TCR beta chain has a handful of counts. The antigen is undetermined. These data are taken from a study of beta chain features in type 1 diabetes. Regarding the study as a whole: Type 1 diabetes patients had TCRB CDR3s that were shorter (moderately but significantly so) in all four CD4+ subsets. HLA influence on TCRB rearrangement stayed unresolved here.

The investigators reverse transcribed all of the isolated RNA, so they sequenced expressed TCRB transcripts. Reads from naive, central memory and regulatory T cell samples averaged about 3.3 million. This table comes from immunoSEQ multiplex PCR, and its TCRdb copy is limited to in-frame clones, with some not included. The sample lists 300,000 to 350,000 clones, less than 15% occurring once. This TCR came from a woman aged 18 to 35 with type 1 diabetes. The sample consisted of naive CD4+ T cells from blood.

CDR3 DNA: TGTGCCAGCAGCAGTAGCGGGAGGGCCTCCTACGAGCAGTACTTC. This translates into CASSSSGRASYEQYF. The rearrangement joins TRBV28 to TRBJ2-7, with 11 bases that match TRBD2. Unmatched junction bases numbered 4, after V lost 6 bases and J lost 0 bases. Looked up from germline, CDR1 is MDHEN and CDR2 is SYDVKM. The CDR3 has 15 residues. The full variable domain, rest sourced from reference TRBV28 and TRBJ2-7, is DVKVTQSSRYLVKRTGEKVFLECVQDMDHENMFWYRQDPGLGLRLIYFSYDVKMKEKGDIPEGYSVSREKKERFSLILESASTNQTSMYLCASSSSGRASYEQYFGPGTRLTVT.